The 20 T cell receptor beta chains listed next were all sequenced from one sample in a study of neurological immune-mediated disorders (dated by TCRdb to the late 2010s). Libraries were built with 5' RACE. TCRdb records Illumina HiSeq 2500 as the sequencer. The public sequencing data were trimmed at Q25 with fastp and processed into clonotypes with MiXCR by TCRdb, which kept only in-frame beta chains. Every entry covers one CDR3 protein and lists the most common genes and DNA from its rows. The sample yields some 65,000 distinct CDR3 sequences; over 4% were counted once. The ten largest clones take up roughly 2.6% of the sample. Sequencing was performed on PBMCs. The receptors were gathered from a man aged 45 to 65 with multiple sclerosis.

Concerning this clonotype itself: A clone one base away is much larger, so this may be a read error. The chain combines TRBV4-1 with TRBJ1-2; D might be TRBD1 (6 bases). CDR1 and CDR2 (germline): MGHRA, YSYEKL. This CDR3 has 15 residues. The CDR3 bases are TGCGCCAGCAGCCAAGTTTCAGGGGCAAACTATAGCTACACCTTC. This sequence encodes CASSQVSGANYSYTF.

This clonotype was observed a single time. The chain links TRBV7-2 to TRBJ1-4; D possibly corresponds to TRBD1 (5 bases). Trimming removed 5 bases at V and 5 bases at J, with 12 bases between. Germline CDR1 reads SGHTA; CDR2 reads FQGNSA. The CDR3 contains 14 residues. This CDR3 is CASSMRQLNEKLFF. CDR3 nucleotides: TGTGCCAGCAGCATGAGACAGTTAAATGAAAAACTGTTTTTT.

V and J are TRBV5-1 and TRBJ1-6; 7 bases map to TRBD1. J was trimmed by 5 bases and V by 4 bases; bases with no gene match: 6. Germline V gene sequence: CDR1 SGHRS, CDR2 YFSETQ. The CDR3 extends over 15 amino acids. CDR3 DNA: TGCGCCAGCAGCGGAACAGGGGACAATAATTCACCCCTCCACTTT. Its protein product is CASSGTGDNNSPLHF.

Only a few counts were recorded for this clonotype. The chain uses TRBV7-2 and TRBJ1-1; D might be TRBD1 (5 bases). This CDR3 contains 16 residues. Trimming cost V 2 bases and J 0 bases, with 13 bases left between them. Germline loops: CDR1 SGHTA, CDR2 FQGNSA. As DNA, the CDR3 is TGTGCCAGCAGCTTATCCGGGGGAGTCATGAACACTGAAGCTTTCTTT. Translating it yields CASSLSGGVMNTEAFF.

This clonotype was seen at least ten times. The chain combines TRBV5-1 with TRBJ1-1; the D is unclear. CDR3 length equals 13 residues. Per germline, CDR1 SGHRS and CDR2 YFSETQ. V was cut by 1 base and J by 4 bases, with 8 bases left in between. The CDR3 sequence is CASSLLGPTEAFF. The CDR3 coding sequence is TGCGCCAGCAGCTTGCTGGGCCCCACTGAAGCTTTCTTT.

There are many counts of this clonotype. The chain joins TRBV14 to TRBJ2-5; D call uncertain. From germline, CDR1 is SGHDN and CDR2 FVKESK. The V gene lost 2 bases and the J gene lost 4 bases, with 8 bases spanning the gap. The CDR3 contains 13 residues. CDR3 sequence: CASSQLAGETQYF. In nucleotides, the CDR3 is TGTGCCAGCAGCCAATTAGCAGGAGAGACCCAGTACTTC.

Ten or more counts support this clonotype. The chain uses TRBV5-1 and TRBJ2-3; D might be TRBD2 (6 bases). Trimming left V 4 bases short and J 6 bases short, with 18 bases between. Germline V gene data show CDR1 as SGHRS and CDR2 as YFSETQ. The CDR3 loop spans 15 amino acids. The CDR3 DNA is TGCGCCAGCAGCCAAGGACACGGAGGGACGGATACGCAGTATTTT. It yields the protein CASSQGHGGTDTQYF.

This clonotype was observed a handful of times. The junction shows a germline mismatch at one end, possibly a read error. The chain carries TRBV12-3 or TRBV12-4 and TRBJ1-6, with D hard to call. The CDR3 has 16 amino acids. Here the CDR3 DNA reads TGTGCCAGCAGTTTGGCAGGTTTAATCTATAATTCACCCCTCAACTTT. Its translation: CASSLAGLIYNSPLNF.

The sample holds many counts of this clonotype. The V call is TRBV3-1, the J call TRBJ1-5; maybe TRBD1 (5 bases). This CDR3 has 15 amino acids. The V gene lost 4 bases and the J gene lost 7 bases, with 17 bases spanning the gap. Germline V gene data show CDR1 as LGHDT and CDR2 as YNNKEL (reference sequence). The CDR3 DNA reads as TGTGCCAGCAGCCTCCAGGCCCAGGGCGGCCAGCCCCAGCATTTT. Protein sequence: CASSLQAQGGQPQHF.

The V call is TRBV28, the J call TRBJ2-1, with 7 nucleotides matching TRBD1. Germline V gene sequence: CDR1 MDHEN, CDR2 SYDVKM. V trimming: 2 bases; J trimming: 3 bases; junction bases outside the gene matches: 4. This CDR3 comprises 15 residues. The CDR3 DNA follows: TGTGCCAGCAGTTTAGGGACAGCTAACTACAATGAGCAGTTCTTC. Protein: CASSLGTANYNEQFF.

This clonotype was seen ten or more times. The J gene is TRBJ2-3, the V gene TRBV10-3; a possible D gene is TRBD1 (5 bases). This CDR3 region has 14 residues. Between the trimmed V and J ends, which lost 5 bases and 2 bases, there was a span of 11 bases. Germline lookup yields CDR1 ENHRY and CDR2 SYGVKD. CDR3 region: CAISPGATTDTQYF. As DNA, the CDR3 is TGTGCCATCAGTCCTGGGGCTACCACAGATACGCAGTATTTT.

At least ten counts were recorded for this clonotype. The chain has TRBV5-1 and TRBJ2-3; 8 bases align to TRBD2. Trimming cost V 3 bases and J 4 bases; bases outside gene matches: 4. The CDR3 spans 14 residues. Germline CDR1 reads SGHRS; CDR2 reads YFSETQ. The CDR3 protein is CASSSGGAADTQYF. For the CDR3, the DNA is TGCGCCAGCAGCTCGGGGGGGGCGGCAGATACGCAGTATTTT. The full variable domain, rest sourced from reference TRBV5-1 and TRBJ2-3, is KAGVTQTPRYLIKTRGQQVTLSCSPISGHRSVSWYQQTPGQGLQFLFEYFSETQRNKGNFPGRFSGRQFSNSRSEMNVSTLELGDSALYLCASSSGGAADTQYFGPGTRLTVL.

This clonotype was seen at least ten times. This chain connects TRBV20-1 to TRBJ2-5; weak D call: TRBD1 (6 bases). The length of the CDR3 is 14 residues. The V end lost 2 bases, the J end lost 0 bases, and 10 bases lay between the germline ends. The germline V gene encodes CDR1 DFQATT and CDR2 SNEGSKA (reference sequence). CDR3 protein: CSARSRGYQETQYF. The CDR3 DNA follows: TGCAGTGCTAGAAGTAGGGGGTACCAAGAGACCCAGTACTTC.

This clonotype was seen ten or more times. This chain connects TRBV6-5 to TRBJ2-4; 7 bases align to TRBD1. After removal of 5 bases from V and 5 bases from J, the junction contained 6 bases not matched to a gene. Germline loops: CDR1 MNHEY, CDR2 SVGAGI. The length of the CDR3 is 14 residues. CDR3 amino acids: CASSNRDRQNIQYF. Written as DNA, the CDR3 is TGTGCCAGCAGTAACCGGGACAGACAAAACATTCAGTACTTC.

This clonotype was seen a handful of times. A much larger clone lies a single base off, so this may be a read error. This chain's CDR3 is CASRTRGRNEQFF. DNA of the CDR3: TGTGCCAGCAGGACTAGAGGGAGGAATGAGCAGTTCTTC. This chain connects TRBV2 to TRBJ2-1, with D tentatively TRBD2 (6 bases). The germline CDR1 and CDR2 sequences are SNHLY and FYNNEI. The CDR3 consists of 13 residues. The ends were cut back, 6 bases at V and 7 bases at J, with 13 bases in the middle.

This clonotype was counted many times. The rearrangement uses TRBV5-6 and TRBJ2-5; TRBD2 matches at 8 bases. The trim removed 4 bases at V and 0 bases at J, leaving 11 bases unmatched. CDR1 is SGHDT and CDR2 is YYEEEE in the germline V gene. The CDR3 length is 17 residues. CDR3 amino acids: CASSHLHSGANQETQYF. The CDR3 coding sequence is TGTGCCAGCAGCCACCTTCATAGCGGGGCCAACCAAGAGACCCAGTACTTC. Together with reference TRBV5-6 and TRBJ2-5, the CDR3 gives the full variable domain: DAGVTQSPTHLIKTRGQQVTLRCSPKSGHDTVSWYQQALGQGPQFIFQYYEEEERQRGNFPDRFSGHQFPNYSSELNVNALLLGDSALYLCASSHLHSGANQETQYFGPGTRLLVL.

The rearrangement uses TRBV12-3 or TRBV12-4 and TRBJ1-5; D is uncertain. This CDR3 has 14 amino acids. The V end lost 3 bases, the J end lost 0 bases, and 6 bases lay between the germline ends. The CDR3, as DNA: TGTGCCAGCAGTTTTTCAGCTAGCAATCAGCCCCAGCATTTT. This translates into CASSFSASNQPQHF.

This clonotype appeared many times. The V and J genes are TRBV7-9 and TRBJ2-1, with 8 bases identical to TRBD2. Germline V gene sequence: CDR1 SEHNR, CDR2 FQNEAQ (reference sequence). CDR3 length: 15 amino acids. The J segment lost 6 bases and the V segment lost 2 bases, leaving 6 bases of the junction unmatched. The CDR3 DNA sequence: TGTGCCAGCAGCTTACATAGCGGGGTATCCAATGAGCAGTTCTTC. This gives the protein CASSLHSGVSNEQFF. Filled out from reference TRBV7-9 and TRBJ2-1, the complete variable domain reads DTGVSQNPRHKITKRGQNVTFRCDPISEHNRLYWYRQTLGQGPEFLTYFQNEAQLEKSRLLSDRFSAERPKGSFSTLEIQRTEQGDSAMYLCASSLHSGVSNEQFFGPGTRLTVL.

Turning to this clonotype: One end of the junction is discordant with germline, which a read error may explain. V gene TRBV3-1 combines with J gene TRBJ1-5; D perhaps matches TRBD1 (6 bases). The CDR3 extends over 15 amino acids. Germline V gene data show CDR1 as LGHDT and CDR2 as YNNKEL (reference sequence). The CDR3 coding sequence is TGTGCCAGCAGCCGTCAGGGGTATAGCAATCAGCCCCAGAATTTT. Its translation: CASSRQGYSNQPQNF.

This clonotype has ten or more counts. The chain combines TRBV29-1 with TRBJ2-3; no clear D gene. Trimming cost V 5 bases and J 2 bases, with 8 bases left between them. CDR3 size: 12 residues. Germline assignment: CDR1 SQVTM and CDR2 ANQGSEA. DNA of the CDR3: TGCAGCGTTTTCAGGAACACAGATACGCAGTATTTT. This encodes CSVFRNTDTQYF.